The clone carrying this T cell receptor (beta chain) was seen more than once but under ten times. The antigen remains unidentified. The same CDR3 also results from other DNA sequences found in this sample. The CDR3 runs to 14 residues. The V end was cut by 1 base, the J end by 0 bases, with 7 bases between. Looked up from germline, CDR1 is SGHDT and CDR2 is YYEEEE. Clones were read by immunoSEQ multiplex PCR, and TCRdb kept only the in-frame ones, dropping some. Of about 32,000 clones listed, approximately 90% are singletons. These data are taken from a study of a mutant IDH1 vaccine in newly diagnosed glioma. Across the study: Vaccines were begun 4-6 weeks after radiotherapy alone, or with temozolomide cycles.

Time point noted: week 47, end of study. Each dose delivered 300 ug of mutant IDH1 20-mer peptide subcutaneously with imiquimod. Sequenced material: PBMCs, taken from a glioma patient whose treatment included an IDH1 peptide vaccine. This clonotype originated in a middle-aged man with glioma. V and J are TRBV5-6 and TRBJ2-5, with no clear D. DNA for the CDR3: TGTGCCAGCAGCTTGTTGGAGTACCAAGAGACCCAGTACTTC. Its translation is CASSLLEYQETQYF.